One sample yielded the 26 T cell receptor beta chains listed below, sequenced in a study of Graves' ophthalmopathy and Graves' hyperthyroidism. RNA transcripts served as template for amplifying TCR beta CDR3 sequences. HTBI primers primed a first-round RT-PCR, and a second-round multiplex PCR followed. TCRdb processed the multiplex PCR reads anew with MiXCR; each CDR3 protein has one entry. The sample consists of approximately 480,000 distinct CDR3 sequences, approximately 15% of them appearing once. The specimen sequenced was blood. These receptors were collected from a woman under 40 with Graves' ophthalmopathy.

The sample holds many counts of this clonotype. J is TRBJ2-7 and V is TRBV9; D uncertain. The length of the CDR3 is 9 residues. Trimming took off 8 bases at V and 2 bases at J, with 2 bases between the two ends. Germline V gene lookup returns CDR1 SGDLS and CDR2 YYNGEE. The CDR3 region is CARTYEQYF. DNA of the CDR3: TGTGCCAGAACCTACGAGCAGTACTTC.

The rearrangement links TRBV19 to TRBJ2-7; weak D call: TRBD1 (6 bases). Per the germline V gene, CDR1 is LNHDA and CDR2 is SQIVND (reference sequence). With 2 bases removed from V and 5 bases from J, the gap between germline ends came to 16 bases. The CDR3 runs to 15 residues. The CDR3 region has the DNA TGTGCCAGTAGTATAAATGGGGGCCGGACCAACGAGCAGTACTTC. Encoded protein: CASSINGGRTNEQYF.

V gene TRBV25-1 combines with J gene TRBJ2-2; TRBD2 aligns across 10 bases. The CDR3 sequence is 14 residues long. Germline assignment: CDR1 MGHDK and CDR2 SYGVNS. Trimming at V came to 2 bases and at J to 8 bases, leaving 2 bases not matched to a gene. The CDR3 nucleotides are TGTGCCAGCAGTGAACTGGGACTAGCGGGGGAGCTGTTTTTT. Protein: CASSELGLAGELFF.

In this sample, this clonotype turned up many times. V gene TRBV7-9 combines with J gene TRBJ1-2, with D uncertain. CDR1 is SEHNR, CDR2 FQNEAQ, per germline (reference sequence). Trimming cost V 2 bases and J 0 bases, with 7 bases left between them. There are 14 residues in the CDR3. CDR3 amino acids: CASSLSHPNYGYTF. Written as DNA, the CDR3 is TGTGCCAGCAGCTTATCCCACCCTAACTATGGCTACACCTTC.

This clonotype came up many times. V is TRBV6-1 and J is TRBJ2-7; 7 bases align to TRBD2. V lost 1 base, J lost 2 bases, and 5 bases stayed unmatched. The CDR3 sequence is 15 residues long. Germline V lookup: CDR1 MNHNS, CDR2 SASEGT. CDR3 loop: CASSEDRAGPYEQYF. The CDR3 bases are TGTGCCAGCAGTGAAGATCGAGCGGGGCCCTACGAGCAGTACTTC.

There are many counts of this clonotype. Relative to the germline gene, one junction end is altered; a read error may explain this. J is TRBJ2-3 and V is TRBV7-7, with unresolved D. From germline, CDR1 is SSHAT and CDR2 FNYEAQ (reference sequence). There are 13 residues in the CDR3. The CDR3 spells CASSLMSTDTQYF. The CDR3 DNA reads TGTGCTAGCAGCTTGATGAGCACAGATACGCAGTATTTT.

This clonotype was seen repeatedly, ten times or more. The chain links TRBV12-3 or TRBV12-4 to TRBJ2-3; 9 positions agree with TRBD1. V dropped 5 bases and J dropped 1; count of bases not matched to a gene: 4. This CDR3 comprises 15 residues. CDR3: CASSRRQGGTDTQYF. The CDR3 coding sequence is TGTGCCAGCAGTCGAAGACAGGGGGGCACAGATACGCAGTATTTT.

There are many counts of this clonotype. The rearrangement uses TRBV6-1 and TRBJ2-5; D possibly uses TRBD1 or TRBD2 (5 bases each). The CDR3 has 14 amino acids. The ends were cut back, 7 bases at V and 2 bases at J, with 14 bases in the middle. Germline CDR1 and CDR2: MNHNS and SASEGT. CDR3 nucleotides: TGTGCCAGCATCGAGGGGCTAGTACAAGAGACCCAGTACTTC. Translated, it gives CASIEGLVQETQYF.

This clonotype was counted a few times. The rearrangement links TRBV6-2 or TRBV6-3 to TRBJ2-7; D is perhaps TRBD1 or TRBD2 (5 bases each). Germline CDR1 is MNHEY and CDR2 is SVGEGT. The CDR3 loop spans 15 amino acids. V lost 1 base to trimming and J lost 7 bases, with 17 bases between them. The CDR3 loop reads CASSYWGTTAGEQYF. The DNA for the CDR3 is TGTGCCAGCAGTTACTGGGGGACGACTGCTGGGGAGCAGTACTTC.

Points on this clonotype: A single base separates this from a much larger clone, so it may be a read error. V and J are TRBV28 and TRBJ1-5, with D tentatively TRBD1 (5 bases). This CDR3 is built from 14 residues. CDR1 MDHEN and CDR2 SYDVKM come from the germline V gene. DNA for the CDR3: TGTGCCAGCAGGGGAAGCAGGGTGGCTCAGCCCCAGCAATTT. Translation gives CASRGSRVAQPQQF.

This clonotype has ten or more counts. V gene TRBV24-1 combines with J gene TRBJ2-6; the D gene is possibly TRBD1 (5 bases). The CDR3 is made up of 17 amino acids. Germline CDR1 and CDR2: KGHDR and SFDVKD. Trimming took off 4 bases at V and 0 bases at J, with 12 bases between the two ends. The CDR3 DNA follows: TGTGCCACCAGTGACGCGGAAGGGGTCTCTGGGGCCAACGTCCTGACTTTC. Translated: CATSDAEGVSGANVLTF.

This clonotype was seen ten or more times. CDR3 DNA sequence: TGTGCCACCAGCAGAGAGAGCCCCGGGACCCCTCCCAACGAGCAGTACTTC. Amino acid sequence: CATSRESPGTPPNEQYF. The gene calls are TRBV15 and TRBJ2-7; D could derive from TRBD1 or TRBD2 (5 bases each). The CDR3 is made up of 17 amino acids. Trimming removed 0 bases at V and 5 bases at J, with 20 bases between. Per the germline V gene, CDR1 is LNHNV and CDR2 is YYDKDF (reference sequence).

The table lists this clonotype with many counts. The chain employs TRBV12-3 or TRBV12-4 and TRBJ1-6; D perhaps matches TRBD1 (5 bases). This CDR3 comprises 13 residues. Trimming removed 6 bases at V and 7 bases at J, with 10 bases between. The CDR3 sequence is CASRRTPNSPLHF. In nucleotides, the CDR3 is TGTGCCAGCAGGCGGACACCAAATTCACCCCTCCACTTT.

This clonotype was counted at least ten times. The rearrangement uses TRBV12-3 or TRBV12-4 and TRBJ1-5; 7 bases match TRBD1. There are 15 residues in the CDR3. V shed 6 bases and J 0 bases; nucleotides not matched to a gene: 5. The CDR3 sequence is CASRARGNSNQPQHF. CDR3 sequence (DNA): TGTGCCAGCAGAGCCAGGGGGAATAGCAATCAGCCCCAGCATTTT.

This clonotype occurred many times. The chain couples TRBV27 to TRBJ1-5, with unresolved D. This CDR3 comprises 13 residues. V lost 5 bases and J lost 2, with 7 bases in between. From germline, CDR1 is MNHEY and CDR2 SMNVEV (reference sequence). The CDR3 nucleotides read TGTGCCAGCAGTCCTGACGGCAATCAGCCCCAGCATTTT. Translated, it gives CASSPDGNQPQHF.

There are many counts of this clonotype. A read error is possible here, since a much larger clone lies one base away. Because the CDR3 is missing its conserved closing phenylalanine or tryptophan, this is likely a read error. V is TRBV12-5 and J is TRBJ1-1, with D uncertain. This CDR3 comprises 15 residues. Trimming left V 0 bases short and J 2 bases short, with 10 bases between. Germline values: CDR1 LGHNT, CDR2 FRNRAP. CDR3 nucleotides: TGTGCTAGTGGTTTGGTACTGAACACAAACACTGAAGCTTTCCTT. Its translation is CASGLVLNTNTEAFL.

This clonotype came up many times. Here the CDR3 DNA reads TGCAGTGCTAGAGATGAGGGGACAGGGGGCCACGAGCAGTACTTC. Its translation is CSARDEGTGGHEQYF. This chain connects TRBV20-1 to TRBJ2-7; 12 bases fit TRBD1. The V and J ends lost 0 bases and 5 bases, in that order; junction bases with no gene match: 5. The germline CDR1 and CDR2 sequences are DFQATT and SNEGSKA (reference sequence). The CDR3 is 15 residues long.

V gene TRBV10-3 combines with J gene TRBJ2-5; 7 positions agree with TRBD2. The CDR3 extends over 14 amino acids. V was clipped by 11 bases and J by 5 bases; unmatched bases: 14. CDR1 and CDR2 from the germline V gene are ENHRY and SYGVKD. CDR3 bases: TGTGCCTCCGCCCGGGGGGAAATTTGGGAGACCCAGTACTTC. This codes for CASARGEIWETQYF.

This clonotype was detected many times. The chain is built from TRBV19 and TRBJ1-1; D is undetermined. Trimming took 7 bases from V and 1 from J, leaving 10 bases between them. This CDR3 spans 13 amino acids. Germline V gene sequence: CDR1 LNHDA, CDR2 SQIVND (reference sequence). The CDR3 region has the DNA TGTGCCAGTACGGATCTCGGGAACACTGAAGCTTTCTTT. Protein product: CASTDLGNTEAFF. The whole variable domain, filled in from reference TRBV19 and TRBJ1-1, reads DGGITQSPKYLFRKEGQNVTLSCEQNLNHDAMYWYRQDPGQGLRLIYYSQIVNDFQKGDIAEGYSVSREKKESFPLTVTSAQKNPTAFYLCASTDLGNTEAFFGQGTRLTVV.

Comments on this clonotype: One base away lies a much larger clone, so this may be a sequencing read error. The V gene is TRBV20-1, the J gene TRBJ2-7; D call uncertain. The CDR3 spans 13 residues. CDR1 and CDR2 from the germline V gene are DFQATT and SNEGSKA (reference sequence). V lost 1 base and J 1 base, leaving 8 bases between the germline ends. In nucleotides, the CDR3 is TGCAGTGCTAGAGGTATTAGATCCTACGAGCAGTACTTC. Translating gives CSARGIRSYEQYF.

In its sample, this clonotype was seen many times. The chain recombines TRBV6-1 with TRBJ2-7; the D is unclear. The V end lost 7 bases, the J end lost 4 bases, and 14 bases lay between the germline ends. Germline V lookup: CDR1 MNHNS, CDR2 SASEGT. CDR3 length: 13 amino acids. Here the CDR3 reads CASKSLRFYEQYF. For the CDR3, the DNA is TGTGCCAGCAAAAGTTTGAGATTTTACGAGCAGTACTTC.

This clonotype was observed a single time. The V and J genes are TRBV7-2 and TRBJ2-5; 11 bases line up with TRBD1. V gave up 4 bases and J gave up 6 bases; unmatched junction bases: 7. The CDR3 is 15 amino acids. The germline CDR1 and CDR2 sequences are SGHTA and FQGNSA. In DNA, the CDR3 is TGTGCCAGCAGCTCCCGGACAGGGGGCGCGCAGACCCAGTACTTC. This sequence encodes CASSSRTGGAQTQYF.

This clonotype has a count of ten or more. The chain uses TRBV3-1 and TRBJ1-1, with D unresolved. Germline V gives CDR1 LGHDT, CDR2 YNNKEL (reference sequence). This CDR3 spans 14 amino acids. Deletions cut 1 base from V and 1 base from J, with 7 bases between. The DNA for the CDR3 is TGTGCCAGCAGCCAAGGTCGGGAGAACACTGAAGCTTTCTTT. This codes for CASSQGRENTEAFF.

This clonotype appeared many times. This rearrangement joins TRBV11-1 to TRBJ1-2; unclear D gene. V shed 3 bases and J shed 8 bases, with 10 bases lying between them. Germline loops: CDR1 SGHAT, CDR2 FQDESV (reference sequence). CDR3 length equals 12 residues. Written as DNA, the CDR3 is TGTGCCAGCAGCTTTGGACTAGAGGGCTACACCTTC. Its protein is CASSFGLEGYTF.

This clonotype was seen ten or more times. This chain joins TRBV11-2 and TRBJ1-1; 7 positions agree with TRBD1. Trimming took 3 bases from V and 0 from J; bases not matched to a gene: 4. The CDR3 loop spans 15 amino acids. The germline V gene has CDR1 SGHAT and CDR2 FQNNGV. The CDR3 is CASSLGQNMNTEAFF. The CDR3 DNA is TGTGCCAGCAGCTTGGGACAGAACATGAACACTGAAGCTTTCTTT.

The J gene is TRBJ2-2, the V gene TRBV6-6; 9 bases line up with TRBD2. CDR3 length: 20 amino acids. The V gene's germline CDR1 is MNHNY and CDR2 SVGAGI (reference sequence). With 6 bases clipped from V and 3 bases from J, the junction kept 20 bases outside the gene matches. In DNA, the CDR3 is TGTGCCAGCAGATCCCCCTCACTGAGCGGGGGGAGTCTAGACACCGGGGAGCTGTTTTTT. Its translation: CASRSPSLSGGSLDTGELFF.